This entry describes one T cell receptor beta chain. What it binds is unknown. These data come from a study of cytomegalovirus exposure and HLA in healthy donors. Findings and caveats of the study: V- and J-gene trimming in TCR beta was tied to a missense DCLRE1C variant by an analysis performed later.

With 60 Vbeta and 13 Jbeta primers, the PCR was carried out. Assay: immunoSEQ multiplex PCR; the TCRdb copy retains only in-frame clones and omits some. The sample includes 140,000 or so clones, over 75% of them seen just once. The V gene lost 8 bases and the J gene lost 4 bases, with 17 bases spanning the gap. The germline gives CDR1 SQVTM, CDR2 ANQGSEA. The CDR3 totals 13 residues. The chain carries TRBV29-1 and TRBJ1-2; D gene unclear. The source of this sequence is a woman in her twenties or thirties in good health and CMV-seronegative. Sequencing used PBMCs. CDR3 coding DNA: TGCAGCACAATAGGAGGATCAGGCTATGGCTACACCTTC. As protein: CSTIGGSGYGYTF.